This TCR beta chain was identified during a study of early T cells in non-severe SARS-CoV-2 infection. The wider study: Chains from this unsorted whole-blood bulk RNA could not be paired. Study findings and constraints: Private and CD4 specificities were missed by VDJdb matching, skewed to anti-spike CD8.

In the library, individual cDNA molecules carried attached unique molecular identifiers. MiXCR, run by TCRdb on the 5' RACE reads, gives a single entry per CDR3 protein. The table has roughly 75,000 distinct CDR3 sequences, approximately 10% seen once; the top ten hold 4.7%. In the case of this clonotype: Antigen unknown.

CDR3 size: 16 residues. Germline CDR1 is SGHVS and CDR2 is FNYEAQ. J lost 2 bases, V lost 5 bases, and 8 bases had no gene match. This clonotype originated in an adult who was a healthcare worker with PCR-confirmed SARS-CoV-2 infection or an uninfected control (not recorded which). Material for sequencing was whole blood. The chain recombines TRBV7-6 with TRBJ1-5; 8 nucleotides agree with TRBD1. The CDR3 DNA reads as TGTGCCAGCAGCGCCTACACAGGGGGTGGCAATCAGCCCCAGCATTTT. Translation: CASSAYTGGGNQPQHF.